Following are 20 T cell receptor beta chains from one sample sequenced in a study of type 1 regulatory T cells. TCRdb analysed the reads with MiXCR anew, one entry per CDR3 protein. Among approximately 97,000 distinct CDR3 sequences, roughly 28% were seen once, and the ten largest hold around 2.3%. Sample: CD4+ T cells, either the whole sample or a sorted fraction (not recorded which). The receptors were sampled from a human donor in good health.

The rearrangement links TRBV5-1 to TRBJ2-1; D remains ambiguous. The CDR3 extends over 15 amino acids. Germline V CDR1 and CDR2: SGHRS, YFSETQ. Trimming pared 1 base from V and 10 bases from J, leaving 18 bases between. CDR3 sequence (DNA): TGCGCCAGCAGCTTGCCCCGAACGGTCCACGGGGAGCAGTTCTTC. Its protein is CASSLPRTVHGEQFF.

The chain joins TRBV4-1 to TRBJ2-2; TRBD1 aligns across 7 bases. J lost 9 bases, V lost 0 bases, and 10 bases had no gene match. This CDR3 spans 16 amino acids. Germline V CDR1 and CDR2: MGHRA, YSYEKL. CDR3 residues: CASSQEATGLWRELFF. Written as DNA, the CDR3 is TGCGCCAGCAGCCAAGAAGCGACAGGGCTTTGGCGGGAGCTGTTTTTT.

The chain has TRBV19 and TRBJ2-1; a possible D gene is TRBD2 (5 bases). The V end lost 3 bases, the J end lost 9 bases, and 12 bases lay between the germline ends. Germline V gene data show CDR1 as LNHDA and CDR2 as SQIVND (reference sequence). The CDR3 is 13 residues long. As DNA, the CDR3 is TGTGCCAGTAGTATCCCCGATCGGGGTGAGCAGTTCTTC. Translated: CASSIPDRGEQFF.

This chain links TRBV7-3 with TRBJ2-7, with D possibly TRBD2 on 6 matching bases. The germline V gene has CDR1 SGHTA and CDR2 FQGTGA. The CDR3 sequence is 17 residues long. V lost 5 bases to trimming and J lost 0 bases, with 20 bases between them. The CDR3, as DNA: TGTGCCAGCAGCCCAAACGGGGCTAGCGCGGTCTCCTACGAGCAGTACTTC. Translating it yields CASSPNGASAVSYEQYF.

The chain couples TRBV5-1 to TRBJ2-7; the D is unclear. Germline-derived CDR1 and CDR2 are SGHRS and YFSETQ. V lost 0 bases and J 2 bases, leaving 9 bases between the germline ends. The CDR3 is 14 residues long. CDR3 sequence: CASSLAGTAYEQYF. The CDR3 DNA reads as TGCGCCAGCAGCTTGGCGGGCACGGCCTACGAGCAGTACTTC.

V gene TRBV5-1 combines with J gene TRBJ1-3; 8 nucleotides align to TRBD1. With V trimmed by 5 bases and J by 0 bases, 13 bases remained unmatched. Per the germline V gene, CDR1 is SGHRS and CDR2 is YFSETQ. The CDR3 consists of 18 residues. CDR3 sequence (DNA): TGCGCCAGCAGATCCGGGACAGGAGGAATTTCCTCTGGAAACACCATATATTTT. The encoded protein is CASRSGTGGISSGNTIYF. Using reference TRBV5-1 and TRBJ1-3 for the parts outside the CDR3, the full variable domain is KAGVTQTPRYLIKTRGQQVTLSCSPISGHRSVSWYQQTPGQGLQFLFEYFSETQRNKGNFPGRFSGRQFSNSRSEMNVSTLELGDSALYLCASRSGTGGISSGNTIYFGEGSWLTVV.

This clonotype was detected only a few times. The gene calls are TRBV5-1 and TRBJ2-7; D is undetermined. V lost 2 bases to trimming and J lost 4 bases, with 7 bases between them. Germline V CDR1 and CDR2: SGHRS, YFSETQ. The CDR3 contains 12 residues. In nucleotides, the CDR3 is TGCGCCAGCAGCTTCGGCGTGTACGAGCAGTACTTC. This encodes CASSFGVYEQYF.

The rearrangement joins TRBV20-1 to TRBJ2-2, with 11 bases that match TRBD2. This CDR3 has 14 amino acids. Germline CDR1 DFQATT, CDR2 SNEGSKA (reference sequence). J gave up 4 bases and V 3 bases, and 1 base lay outside the gene matches. The CDR3 DNA sequence: TGCAGTGCTAGGGGACTAGCGGCCACCGGGGAGCTGTTTTTT. Amino acids: CSARGLAATGELFF.

J is TRBJ2-1 and V is TRBV2; 9 bases align to TRBD2. Trimming cost V 4 bases and J 5 bases; bases outside gene matches: 6. Germline CDR1 and CDR2: SNHLY and FYNNEI. The CDR3 covers 15 residues. The CDR3 DNA reads as TGTGCCAGCAGTGCCGATAGCGGGAGAGACAATGAGCAGTTCTTC. This sequence encodes CASSADSGRDNEQFF.

The V and J genes are TRBV4-3 and TRBJ2-7; TRBD1 agrees at 12 bases. V lost 2 bases, J lost 6 bases, and 11 bases stayed unmatched. This CDR3 has 17 amino acids. Germline CDR1 LGHNA, CDR2 YSLEER. The CDR3 protein is CASSQRWDRGRLSEQYF. The CDR3, as DNA: TGCGCCAGCAGCCAACGTTGGGACAGGGGGCGACTAAGCGAGCAGTACTTC.

V gene TRBV24-1 combines with J gene TRBJ2-3, with D perhaps TRBD2 (6 bases). The V and J ends lost 10 bases and 6 bases respectively, with 19 bases between them. Germline lookup yields CDR1 KGHDR and CDR2 SFDVKD. The CDR3 sequence is 14 residues long. CDR3 sequence: CATGGDRVEDTQYF. As DNA, the CDR3 is TGTGCCACAGGCGGGGACCGCGTAGAGGATACGCAGTATTTT.

This clonotype was counted once. The CDR3 loop reads CASSLAAMGFHEQYF. CDR3 sequence (DNA): TGTGCCAGCAGCTTAGCGGCAATGGGCTTTCACGAGCAGTACTTC. J is TRBJ2-7 and V is TRBV7-6; D is unresolved. The CDR3 loop spans 15 amino acids. The germline gives CDR1 SGHVS, CDR2 FNYEAQ. V lost 0 bases to trimming and J lost 5 bases, with 14 bases between them.

The chain carries TRBV5-1 and TRBJ1-1; no clear D. Trimming shortened V by 6 bases and J by 1 base, and 10 bases separated the two germline ends. Germline loops: CDR1 SGHRS, CDR2 YFSETQ. This CDR3 spans 13 amino acids. CDR3 region: CASTPGENTEAFF. The CDR3 DNA follows: TGCGCCAGCACCCCCGGGGAGAACACTGAAGCTTTCTTT.

The V gene is TRBV11-2, the J gene TRBJ2-5; tentative D call: TRBD1 (5 bases). The length of the CDR3 is 12 residues. From germline, CDR1 is SGHAT and CDR2 FQNNGV. Trimming removed 6 bases at V and 7 bases at J, with 12 bases between. The CDR3 sequence is CASSPTQGTQYF. CDR3 DNA: TGTGCCAGCAGTCCCACCCAGGGGACCCAGTACTTC.

This clonotype was counted only a few times. The chain uses TRBV19 and TRBJ1-2; TRBD1 matches at 7 bases. Germline V lookup: CDR1 LNHDA, CDR2 SQIVND (reference sequence). Trimming took 4 bases from V and 5 from J; bases not matched to a gene: 19. This CDR3 has 18 residues. The CDR3 protein is CASSTLFPKTGSTYGYTF. CDR3 in DNA: TGTGCCAGTAGTACTCTGTTCCCCAAGACAGGGTCGACTTATGGCTACACCTTC. Full variable domain (remainder filled in from reference TRBV19 and TRBJ1-2): DGGITQSPKYLFRKEGQNVTLSCEQNLNHDAMYWYRQDPGQGLRLIYYSQIVNDFQKGDIAEGYSVSREKKESFPLTVTSAQKNPTAFYLCASSTLFPKTGSTYGYTFGSGTRLTVV.

This clonotype showed up just a few times. V usage is TRBV14 and J usage is TRBJ2-7; no definite D call. The length of the CDR3 is 13 residues. V lost 5 bases to trimming and J lost 3 bases, with 11 bases between them. The germline gives CDR1 SGHDN, CDR2 FVKESK. The CDR3 here is CASSYITNYEQYF. The CDR3 nucleotides read TGTGCCAGCAGCTATATTACGAACTACGAGCAGTACTTC.

This clonotype has more than one count but fewer than ten. The V gene is TRBV20-1, the J gene TRBJ2-3; D possibly matches TRBD1 or TRBD2 (7 bases each). Trimming shortened V by 4 bases and J by 2 bases, and 19 bases separated the two germline ends. The CDR3 contains 16 residues. Per the germline V gene, CDR1 is DFQATT and CDR2 is SNEGSKA (reference sequence). The CDR3 bases are TGCAGTGCTATTGACAGGGAGGGGGGACACACAGATACGCAGTATTTT. This encodes CSAIDREGGHTDTQYF.

This chain connects TRBV5-4 to TRBJ2-7, with 7 nucleotides matching TRBD2. In germline, CDR1 is SGHNT, CDR2 YYREEE (reference sequence). With 4 bases clipped from V and 2 bases from J, the junction kept 9 bases outside the gene matches. The CDR3 has 15 residues. Here the CDR3 reads CASSMVASGTYEQYF. Written as DNA, the CDR3 is TGTGCCAGCAGCATGGTGGCTAGCGGTACCTACGAGCAGTACTTC.

This chain uses TRBV9 with TRBJ2-6, with TRBD1 matching over 8 bases. CDR3 length: 19 residues. With 0 bases clipped from V and 0 bases from J, the junction kept 8 bases outside the gene matches. Looked up from germline, CDR1 is SGDLS and CDR2 is YYNGEE. CDR3 coding DNA: TGTGCCAGCAGCGTAGTAGGGACAGGACTTCCCTCTGGGGCCAACGTCCTGACTTTC. Translated, it gives CASSVVGTGLPSGANVLTF.

The chain has TRBV29-1 and TRBJ2-3, with 7 bases that match TRBD1. The junction had 6 bases not matched to a gene; V was cut back by 6 bases and J by 0 bases. There are 14 residues in the CDR3. Germline CDR1 reads SQVTM; CDR2 reads ANQGSEA. The CDR3 sequence: CSVATGVSTDTQYF. In DNA form, the CDR3 reads TGCAGCGTCGCCACAGGGGTCAGCACAGATACGCAGTATTTT.